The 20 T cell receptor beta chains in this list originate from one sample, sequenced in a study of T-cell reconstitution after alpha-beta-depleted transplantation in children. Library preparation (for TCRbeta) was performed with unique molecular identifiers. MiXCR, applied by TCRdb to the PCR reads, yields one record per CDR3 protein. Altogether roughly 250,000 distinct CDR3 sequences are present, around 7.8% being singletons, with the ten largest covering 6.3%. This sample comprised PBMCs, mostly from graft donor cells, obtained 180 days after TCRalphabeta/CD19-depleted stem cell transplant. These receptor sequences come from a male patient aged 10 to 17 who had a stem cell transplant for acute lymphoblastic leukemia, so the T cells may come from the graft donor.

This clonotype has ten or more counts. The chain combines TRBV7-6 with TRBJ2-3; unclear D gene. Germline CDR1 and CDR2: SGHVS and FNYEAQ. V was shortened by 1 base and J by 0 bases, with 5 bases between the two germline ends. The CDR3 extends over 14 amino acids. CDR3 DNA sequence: TGTGCCAGCAGCTTAGGACTCAGCACAGATACGCAGTATTTT. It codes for CASSLGLSTDTQYF. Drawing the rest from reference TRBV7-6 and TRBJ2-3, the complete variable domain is GAGVSQSPRYKVTKRGQDVALRCDPISGHVSLYWYRQALGQGPEFLTYFNYEAQQDKSGLPNDRFSAERPEGSISTLTIQRTEQRDSAMYRCASSLGLSTDTQYFGPGTRLTVL.

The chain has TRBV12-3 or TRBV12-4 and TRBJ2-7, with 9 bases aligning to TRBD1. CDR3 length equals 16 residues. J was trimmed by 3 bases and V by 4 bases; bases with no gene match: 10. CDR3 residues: CASSSPFRTGDYEQYF. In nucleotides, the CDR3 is TGTGCCAGCAGTTCCCCCTTCAGGACAGGGGACTACGAGCAGTACTTC.

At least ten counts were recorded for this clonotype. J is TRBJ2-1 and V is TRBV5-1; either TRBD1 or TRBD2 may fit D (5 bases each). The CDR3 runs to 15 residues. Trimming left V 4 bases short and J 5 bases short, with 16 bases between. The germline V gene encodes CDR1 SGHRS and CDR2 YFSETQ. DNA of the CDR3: TGCGCCAGCAGCCTAACGGGACCATTGAACAATGAGCAGTTCTTC. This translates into CASSLTGPLNNEQFF.

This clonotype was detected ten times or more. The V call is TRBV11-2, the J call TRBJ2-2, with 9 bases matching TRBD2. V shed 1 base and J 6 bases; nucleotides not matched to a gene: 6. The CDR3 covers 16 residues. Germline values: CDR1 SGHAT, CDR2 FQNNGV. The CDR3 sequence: CASSLARGLAPGELFF. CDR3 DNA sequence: TGTGCCAGCAGCTTAGCTCGGGGACTAGCCCCCGGGGAGCTGTTTTTT. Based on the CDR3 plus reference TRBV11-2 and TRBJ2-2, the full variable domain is EAGVAQSPRYKIIEKRQSVAFWCNPISGHATLYWYQQILGQGPKLLIQFQNNGVVDDSQLPKDRFSAERLKGVDSTLKIQPAKLEDSAVYLCASSLARGLAPGELFFGEGSRLTVL.

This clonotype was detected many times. The CDR3 spells CATSRDREDTQYF. For the CDR3, the DNA is TGTGCCACCAGCAGAGATAGAGAGGATACGCAGTATTTT. The V and J genes are TRBV15 and TRBJ2-3, with D unclear. Looked up from germline, CDR1 is LNHNV and CDR2 is YYDKDF (reference sequence). The CDR3 sequence is 13 residues long. V was shortened by 0 bases and J by 6 bases, with 7 bases between the two germline ends.

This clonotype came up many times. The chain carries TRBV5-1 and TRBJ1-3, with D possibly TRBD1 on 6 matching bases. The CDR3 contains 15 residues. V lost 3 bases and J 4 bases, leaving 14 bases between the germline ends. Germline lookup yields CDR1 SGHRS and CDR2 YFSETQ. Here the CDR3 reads CASSSQGGAGNTIYF. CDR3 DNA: TGCGCCAGCAGCTCCCAAGGGGGGGCAGGAAACACCATATATTTT.

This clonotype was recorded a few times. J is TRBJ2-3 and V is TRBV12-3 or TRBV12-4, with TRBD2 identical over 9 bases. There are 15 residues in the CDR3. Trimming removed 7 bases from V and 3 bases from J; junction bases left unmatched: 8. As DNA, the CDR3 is TGTGCCAGCACCTCCGGGACTAGCAGGACAGATACGCAGTATTTT. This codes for CASTSGTSRTDTQYF.

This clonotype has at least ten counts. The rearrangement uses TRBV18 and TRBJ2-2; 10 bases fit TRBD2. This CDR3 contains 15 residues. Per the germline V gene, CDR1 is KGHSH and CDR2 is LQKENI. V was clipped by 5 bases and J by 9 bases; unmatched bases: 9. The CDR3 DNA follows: TGTGCCAGCTCATCCCCTAGCGGGAGCCCCCGGGAGCTGTTTTTT. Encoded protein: CASSSPSGSPRELFF.

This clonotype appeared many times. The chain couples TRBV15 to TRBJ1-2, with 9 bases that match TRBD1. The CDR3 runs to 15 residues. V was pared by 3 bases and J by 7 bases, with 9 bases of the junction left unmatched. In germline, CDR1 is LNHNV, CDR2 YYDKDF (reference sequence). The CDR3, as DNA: TGTGCCACCAGCAGCCCACTTGACAGGGGGGGTGGCTACACCTTC. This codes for CATSSPLDRGGGYTF. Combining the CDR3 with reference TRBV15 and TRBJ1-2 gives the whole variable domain DAMVIQNPRYQVTQFGKPVTLSCSQTLNHNVMYWYQQKSSQAPKLLFHYYDKDFNNEADTPDNFQSRRPNTSFCFLDIRSPGLGDTAMYLCATSSPLDRGGGYTFGSGTRLTVV.

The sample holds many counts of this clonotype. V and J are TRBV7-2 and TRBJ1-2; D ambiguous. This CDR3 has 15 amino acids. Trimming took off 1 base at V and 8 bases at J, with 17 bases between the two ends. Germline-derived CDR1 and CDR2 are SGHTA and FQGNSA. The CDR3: CASSLDWQLPRGYTF. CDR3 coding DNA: TGTGCCAGCAGCTTAGATTGGCAGCTCCCCAGGGGCTACACCTTC.

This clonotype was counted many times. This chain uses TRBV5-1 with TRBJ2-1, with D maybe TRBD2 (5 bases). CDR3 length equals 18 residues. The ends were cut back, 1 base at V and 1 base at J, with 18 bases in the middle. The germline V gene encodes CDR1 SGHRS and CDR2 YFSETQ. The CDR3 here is CASSLTRAPVGSYNEQFF. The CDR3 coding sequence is TGCGCCAGCAGCTTGACTAGAGCCCCAGTCGGATCCTACAATGAGCAGTTCTTC.

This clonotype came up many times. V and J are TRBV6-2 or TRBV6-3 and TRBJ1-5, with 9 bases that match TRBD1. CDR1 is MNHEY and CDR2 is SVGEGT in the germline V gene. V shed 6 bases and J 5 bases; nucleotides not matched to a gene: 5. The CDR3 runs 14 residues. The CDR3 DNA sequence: TGTGCCAGCAGCCGGGACAGGGTGGATCAGCCCCAGCATTTT. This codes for CASSRDRVDQPQHF.

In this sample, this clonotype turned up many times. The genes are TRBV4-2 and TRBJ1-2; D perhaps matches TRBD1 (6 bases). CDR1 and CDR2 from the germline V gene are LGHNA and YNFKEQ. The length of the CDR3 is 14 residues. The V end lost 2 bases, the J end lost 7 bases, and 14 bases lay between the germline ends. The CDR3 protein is CASSQLHRVGGYTF. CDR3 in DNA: TGTGCCAGCAGCCAACTCCACAGGGTTGGTGGCTACACCTTC.

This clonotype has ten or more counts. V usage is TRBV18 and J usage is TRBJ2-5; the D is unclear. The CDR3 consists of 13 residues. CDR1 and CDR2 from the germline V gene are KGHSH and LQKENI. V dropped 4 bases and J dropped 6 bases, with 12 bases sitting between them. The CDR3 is CASSLGLEKTQYF. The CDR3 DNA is TGTGCCAGCTCACTGGGGTTGGAAAAGACCCAGTACTTC.

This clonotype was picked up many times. The CDR3 DNA reads as TGCGCCAGCAGCCGGACTAGCGGGAGCCCCTACGAGCAGTACTTC. This translates into CASSRTSGSPYEQYF. V usage is TRBV5-1 and J usage is TRBJ2-7, with TRBD2 matching 13 bases. The length of the CDR3 is 15 residues. V lost 4 bases to trimming and J lost 2 bases; unmatched junction nucleotides: 3. CDR1 and CDR2 (germline): SGHRS, YFSETQ. The complete variable domain, with remaining parts taken from reference TRBV5-1 and TRBJ2-7, reads KAGVTQTPRYLIKTRGQQVTLSCSPISGHRSVSWYQQTPGQGLQFLFEYFSETQRNKGNFPGRFSGRQFSNSRSEMNVSTLELGDSALYLCASSRTSGSPYEQYFGPGTRLTVT.

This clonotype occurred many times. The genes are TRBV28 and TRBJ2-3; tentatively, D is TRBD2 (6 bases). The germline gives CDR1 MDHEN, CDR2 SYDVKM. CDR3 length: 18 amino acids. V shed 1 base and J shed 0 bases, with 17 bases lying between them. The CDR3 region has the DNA TGTGCCAGCAGTTTATCGGGACTCCTTTTAACTAGCACAGATACGCAGTATTTT. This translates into CASSLSGLLLTSTDTQYF.

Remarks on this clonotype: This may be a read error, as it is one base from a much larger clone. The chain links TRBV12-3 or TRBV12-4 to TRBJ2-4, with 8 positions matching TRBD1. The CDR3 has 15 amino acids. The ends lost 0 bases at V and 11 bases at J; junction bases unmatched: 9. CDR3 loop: CASSLAGQAAPFQYF. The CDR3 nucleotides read TGTGCCAGCAGTTTAGCGGGACAGGCGGCACCCTTTCAGTACTTC.

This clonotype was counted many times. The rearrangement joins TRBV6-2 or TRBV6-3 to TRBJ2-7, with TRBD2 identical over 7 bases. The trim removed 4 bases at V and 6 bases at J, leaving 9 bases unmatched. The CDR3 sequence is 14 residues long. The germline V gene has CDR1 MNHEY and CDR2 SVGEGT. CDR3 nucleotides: TGTGCCAGCAGTTTCCTGCTAGCGGTGGGCGAGCAGTACTTC. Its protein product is CASSFLLAVGEQYF.

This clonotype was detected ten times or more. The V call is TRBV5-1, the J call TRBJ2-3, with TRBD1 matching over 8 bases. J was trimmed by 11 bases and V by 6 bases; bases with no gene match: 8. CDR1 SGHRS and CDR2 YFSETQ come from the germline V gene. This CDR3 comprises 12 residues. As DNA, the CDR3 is TGCGCCAGCACCCTGGACAGGGAGGAGCAGTATTTT. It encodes CASTLDREEQYF. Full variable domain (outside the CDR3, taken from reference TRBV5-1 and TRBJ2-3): KAGVTQTPRYLIKTRGQQVTLSCSPISGHRSVSWYQQTPGQGLQFLFEYFSETQRNKGNFPGRFSGRQFSNSRSEMNVSTLELGDSALYLCASTLDREEQYFGPGTRLTVL.

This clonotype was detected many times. The CDR3 nucleotides read TGTGCCACCAGCAGGCACCCGGGACAGGGAATTGAAGCTTTCTTT. Its protein is CATSRHPGQGIEAFF. The chain recombines TRBV15 with TRBJ1-1, with 9 bases that match TRBD1. V lost 3 bases to trimming and J lost 7 bases; unmatched junction nucleotides: 9. Looked up from germline, CDR1 is LNHNV and CDR2 is YYDKDF (reference sequence). The CDR3 consists of 15 residues.